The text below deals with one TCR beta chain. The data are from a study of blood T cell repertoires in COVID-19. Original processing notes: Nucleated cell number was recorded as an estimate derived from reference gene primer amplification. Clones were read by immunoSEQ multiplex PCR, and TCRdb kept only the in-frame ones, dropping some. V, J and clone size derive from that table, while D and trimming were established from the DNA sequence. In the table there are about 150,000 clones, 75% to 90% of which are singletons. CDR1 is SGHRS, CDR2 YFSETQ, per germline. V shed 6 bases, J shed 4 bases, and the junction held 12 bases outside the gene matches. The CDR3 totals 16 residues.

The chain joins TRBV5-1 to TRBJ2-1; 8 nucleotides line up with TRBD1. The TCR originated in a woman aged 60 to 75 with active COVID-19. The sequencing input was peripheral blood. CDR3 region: CASTRTPGQVYNEQFF. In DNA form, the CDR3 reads TGCGCCAGCACCCGAACCCCGGGACAGGTATACAATGAGCAGTTCTTC.